Presented here are 18 T cell receptor beta chains from one specimen sequenced in a study of shared clonotypes between healthy human individuals. Data came from immunoSEQ multiplex PCR; TCRdb stores just in-frame clones and leaves some out. The sample lists under 2,000,000 clones; roughly 95% were seen once. Naive CD8 cells lacked CD45RO and underwent positive selection for CCR7, leaving out terminally differentiated effector memory CD45RA+ cells. The material sequenced was naive CD8+ T cells sorted from blood. All receptors derive from a man aged 18 to 30 in good health.

The chain recombines TRBV6-5 with TRBJ1-2; 8 nucleotides align to TRBD1. After removal of 5 bases from V and 6 bases from J, the junction contained 5 bases not matched to a gene. The germline V gene has CDR1 MNHEY and CDR2 SVGAGI. This CDR3 has 13 residues. The CDR3 here is CASSPGTGDGYTF. CDR3 nucleotides: TGTGCCAGCAGTCCAGGGACAGGAGATGGCTACACCTTC.

The chain joins TRBV4-1 to TRBJ1-1; 7 positions agree with TRBD1. Germline CDR1 is MGHRA and CDR2 is YSYEKL. The length of the CDR3 is 13 residues. The V gene end was trimmed by 5 bases and the J gene end by 1 base; junction bases not matched to a gene: 1. The CDR3 loop is CASSNRGNTEAFF. CDR3 nucleotide sequence: TGCGCCAGCAGCAACAGGGGGAACACTGAAGCTTTCTTT.

The V call is TRBV6-4, the J call TRBJ2-1, with 14 nucleotides matching TRBD2. The CDR3 spans 15 residues. From germline, CDR1 is MRHNA and CDR2 SNTAGT. The V segment lost 4 bases and the J segment 9 bases; nucleotides outside the gene matches: 5. CDR3: CASSAGLAGVREQFF. The DNA for the CDR3 is TGTGCCAGCAGTGCGGGACTAGCGGGAGTTCGTGAGCAGTTCTTC.

The chain employs TRBV6-5 and TRBJ2-7; a weak D match, TRBD1 (6 bases). The germline CDR1 and CDR2 sequences are MNHEY and SVGAGI. With 0 bases removed from V and 3 bases from J, the gap between germline ends came to 15 bases. The CDR3 totals 16 residues. CDR3 DNA sequence: TGTGCCAGCAGTTACTCGATAGGACAGCAACACTACGAGCAGTACTTC. Encoded protein: CASSYSIGQQHYEQYF.

This clone appeared once. The chain has TRBV27 and TRBJ2-7; 7 bases line up with TRBD2. The V gene's germline CDR1 is MNHEY and CDR2 SMNVEV (reference sequence). The CDR3 sequence is 15 residues long. J lost 2 bases, V lost 5 bases, and 9 bases had no gene match. The CDR3 spells CASSPMTSRTYEQYF. The CDR3 nucleotides are TGTGCCAGCAGTCCTATGACTAGCAGAACCTACGAGCAGTACTTC.

This chain uses TRBV6-1 with TRBJ1-6; D gene unclear. This CDR3 contains 15 residues. From germline, CDR1 is MNHNS and CDR2 SASEGT. V gave up 1 base and J gave up 2 bases, with 6 bases separating them. CDR3 residues: CASSEVATYNSPLHF. The DNA of the CDR3 is TGTGCCAGCAGTGAAGTGGCCACCTATAATTCACCCCTCCACTTT.

The V and J genes are TRBV9 and TRBJ2-3; D is uncertain. The CDR3 runs 17 residues. Per the germline V gene, CDR1 is SGDLS and CDR2 is YYNGEE. V gave up 0 bases and J gave up 3 bases, with 17 bases separating them. The DNA of the CDR3 is TGTGCCAGCAGCGTAGATCGGGTCCAATCTTATACAGATACGCAGTATTTT. This gives the protein CASSVDRVQSYTDTQYF.

The genes are TRBV2 and TRBJ2-7; 11 nucleotides align to TRBD2. The CDR3 extends over 14 amino acids. Looked up from germline, CDR1 is SNHLY and CDR2 is FYNNEI. Losses at the gene ends were 8 bases for V and 7 bases for J; bases not matched to a gene: 10. CDR3 nucleotide sequence: TGTGCCAGCGGTTTAGCGGGAGGGTTAAGAGAGCAGTACTTC. Amino acids: CASGLAGGLREQYF. Using reference TRBV2 and TRBJ2-7 for the parts outside the CDR3, the full variable domain is EPEVTQTPSHQVTQMGQEVILRCVPISNHLYFYWYRQILGQKVEFLVSFYNNEISEKSEIFDDQFSVERPDGSNFTLKIRSTKLEDSAMYFCASGLAGGLREQYFGPGTRLTVT.

A word on this clone: Other nucleotide sequences from this sample produce the same CDR3. The V and J genes are TRBV9 and TRBJ2-1; D gene uncertain. V lost 0 bases to trimming and J lost 4 bases, with 5 bases between them. The CDR3 spans 13 residues. Per the germline V gene, CDR1 is SGDLS and CDR2 is YYNGEE. Here the CDR3 DNA reads TGTGCCAGCAGCGTAGGACGGTACAATGAGCAGTTCTTC. Protein sequence: CASSVGRYNEQFF.

In its sample, this clone was seen once. The gene calls are TRBV5-1 and TRBJ2-7; D call uncertain. V shed 2 bases and J shed 0 bases, with 12 bases lying between them. Germline-derived CDR1 and CDR2 are SGHRS and YFSETQ. The CDR3 contains 15 residues. In DNA, the CDR3 is TGCGCCAGCAGCTTTCTGGACCCGAGCTCCTACGAGCAGTACTTC. Its protein is CASSFLDPSSYEQYF.

This clone was seen only once. As DNA, the CDR3 is TGTGCCAGTACAACGACAGGTGGTAACTATGGCTACACCTTC. As protein: CASTTTGGNYGYTF. The chain recombines TRBV19 with TRBJ1-2; maybe TRBD1 (6 bases). The CDR3 extends over 14 amino acids. The germline CDR1 and CDR2 sequences are LNHDA and SQIVND (reference sequence). V was pared by 7 bases and J by 1 base, with 13 bases between.

The chain has TRBV19 and TRBJ1-4; TRBD1 is a possible D gene (6 bases). Trimming removed 5 bases from V and 8 bases from J, with 21 bases in between. Germline CDR1 is LNHDA and CDR2 is SQIVND (reference sequence). The CDR3 is made up of 16 amino acids. The CDR3 bases are TGTGCCAGTAGTTCCTTGGGGGGCCTAAGTGGCGAAAAACTGTTTTTT. It specifies CASSSLGGLSGEKLFF.

CDR3 residues: CASSLVVVGGAAGELFF. The CDR3 DNA sequence: TGTGCCAGCAGCTTAGTTGTTGTCGGGGGGGCTGCCGGGGAGCTGTTTTTT. The rearrangement links TRBV7-2 to TRBJ2-2; 8 bases match TRBD2. Germline CDR1 SGHTA, CDR2 FQGNSA. The CDR3 spans 17 residues. Trimming removed 1 base from V and 6 bases from J; junction bases left unmatched: 10.

The rearrangement links TRBV9 to TRBJ2-1; D is perhaps TRBD1 (6 bases). Germline V gene sequence: CDR1 SGDLS, CDR2 YYNGEE. V shed 4 bases and J shed 5 bases, with 16 bases lying between them. This CDR3 is 15 amino acids long. Written as DNA, the CDR3 is TGTGCCAGCAGCCCCTCAGGACAGCAGAACAATGAGCAGTTCTTC. Encoded protein: CASSPSGQQNNEQFF.

The rearrangement links TRBV6-6 to TRBJ1-2; 9 nucleotides line up with TRBD1. V shed 5 bases and J 8 bases; nucleotides not matched to a gene: 3. Germline-derived CDR1 and CDR2 are MNHNY and SVGAGI (reference sequence). The CDR3 contains 12 residues. The CDR3 nucleotides are TGTGCCAGCAGTCAGGACAGGGGCGGCTACACCTTC. Amino acid sequence: CASSQDRGGYTF.

The chain uses TRBV13 and TRBJ2-7, with D unclear. The CDR3 is 16 amino acids. The germline V gene encodes CDR1 PRHDT and CDR2 FYEKMQ (reference sequence). V dropped 5 bases and J dropped 3 bases, with 20 bases sitting between them. CDR3 in DNA: TGTGCCAGCAGCCCTCCGAGCGCGGCGCCGCTCTACGAGCAGTACTTC. Residues: CASSPPSAAPLYEQYF.

The chain joins TRBV4-1 to TRBJ2-3; 9 nucleotides match TRBD1. This CDR3 has 16 amino acids. Germline trimming cut 3 bases from V and 3 bases from J; bases unmatched to any gene: 7. Germline lookup yields CDR1 MGHRA and CDR2 YSYEKL. CDR3 in DNA: TGCGCCAGCAGCCAGCTACCGGGACAGGGTACAGATACGCAGTATTTT. Amino acids: CASSQLPGQGTDTQYF.

The CDR3 coding sequence is TGTGCCACCAGCAGAGGATCTTTTGGTCAGCCCCAGCATTTT. Translated, it gives CATSRGSFGQPQHF. V and J are TRBV15 and TRBJ1-5, with no clear D. Looked up from germline, CDR1 is LNHNV and CDR2 is YYDKDF (reference sequence). V lost 1 base and J lost 6, with 10 bases in between. The CDR3 contains 14 residues.